This is a list of T cell receptor beta chains from one sample in a study of T cell responses to AZD1222 COVID-19 vaccine. Libraries were prepared by immunoSEQ multiplex PCR; TCRdb keeps only in-frame clonotypes and omits some of them. This table holds approximately 89,000 clones, roughly 84% found once. This sample comprised peripheral blood, obtained on day 0 of AZD1222 vaccination. These receptors all stem from an adult in good health. Both conserved end residues are part of each CDR3. Fields, in order: V gene, clone size, D gene, CDR3 length, J gene, CDR3 DNA, CDR3 protein. A D gene is named only where the DNA matches it firmly. Clone sizes are given selectively: once, few, many, or a class where the clone is expanded.

>TRBV27|NA|NA|15|TRBJ1-2
TGTGCCAGCAGTTTCCTCCCCGCGACAGCTTATGGCTACACCTTC
CASSFLPATAYGYTF
>TRBV19|NA|TRBD1|17|TRBJ1-5
TGTGCCAGTAGAGGACAGGCGAAGGGACATAGCAATCAGCCCCAGCATTTT
CASRGQAKGHSNQPQHF
>TRBV21-1|NA|NA|15|TRBJ1-5
TGTGCCAGCACCCAACGGGTGGCAGGGAAGCAGCCCCAGCATTTT
CASTQRVAGKQPQHF
>TRBV15|NA|NA|11|TRBJ1-2
TGTGCCACCAGCAGAGAGGGGGGCTACACCTTC
CATSREGGYTF
>TRBV27|NA|NA|14|TRBJ1-4
TGTGCCAGCAGTTCGGTACAGGGTCGGGAAAAACTGTTTTTT
CASSSVQGREKLFF
>TRBV2|once|NA|19|TRBJ2-7
TGTGCCAGCACGAGGCAAAGGCTCAGTCGAGGGGGGGTCGCCGACGAGCAGTACTTC
CASTRQRLSRGGVADEQYF
>TRBV7-3|NA|NA|17|TRBJ2-3
TGTGCCAGCAGCCCACCCTCGGCAGGGGATAGACCAGATACGCAGTATTTT
CASSPPSAGDRPDTQYF
>TRBV11-2|once|NA|15|TRBJ2-7
TGTGCCAGCAGCTTAGGGGTCACGGACTCCTACGAGCAGTACTTC
CASSLGVTDSYEQYF
>TRBV28|few|NA|13|TRBJ1-1
TGTGCCAGCAGCCTTTCAATTCAGGCTGAAGCTTTCTTT
CASSLSIQAEAFF
>TRBV3-1/TRBV3-2|NA|NA|16|TRBJ1-6
TGTGCCAGCAGCCAAGTATCAGGGAGGGGTAATTCACCCCTCCACTTT
CASSQVSGRGNSPLHF
>TRBV27|NA|NA|15|TRBJ1-1
TGTGCCAGCAGTTTAGGGCCGGGCCGGGGCACTGAAGCTTTCTTT
CASSLGPGRGTEAFF
>TRBV12-5|NA|NA|14|TRBJ1-2
TGTGCTAGTGGTTTGGACAGCGTCCCCTATGGCTACACCTTC
CASGLDSVPYGYTF
>TRBV5-6|NA|NA|14|TRBJ1-4
TGTGCCATTACCGGTCGGCCGACTAATGAAAAACTGTTTTTT
CAITGRPTNEKLFF
>TRBV5-1|NA|NA|13|TRBJ1-2
TGCGCCAGCAGCCCCGGGACGGCCTATGGCTACACCTTC
CASSPGTAYGYTF
>TRBV11-2|NA|TRBD2|15|TRBJ2-1
TGTGCCAGCAGCTTACTAGCGGTTAGCTACAATGAGCAGTTCTTC
CASSLLAVSYNEQFF
>TRBV19|NA|NA|13|TRBJ1-4
TGTGCCAGTAGTGGTGGGGAAGGTCGGAAACTGTTTTTT
CASSGGEGRKLFF
>TRBV19|once|NA|13|TRBJ1-5
TGTGCCAGTAGTATGGGGGGTCAGCAGCCCCAGCATTTT
CASSMGGQQPQHF
>TRBV5-4|once|NA|13|TRBJ2-1
TGTGCCAGCAGCACCCCCGGGGCGGATGAGCAGTTCTTC
CASSTPGADEQFF
>TRBV9|NA|NA|15|TRBJ1-4
TGTGCCAGCAGCTCCCCGACAGGATCTAATGAAAAACTGTTTTTT
CASSSPTGSNEKLFF
>TRBV12-3/TRBV12-4|NA|NA|13|TRBJ1-5
TGTGCCAGCACCCTTAGCGGGGATCAGCCCCAGCATTTT
CASTLSGDQPQHF
>TRBV5-4|NA|TRBD2|16|TRBJ2-3
TGTGCCAGCAGCCCGGGAGGGACTAGGGGCACAGATACGCAGTATTTT
CASSPGGTRGTDTQYF
>TRBV27|NA|TRBD1|17|TRBJ2-7
TGTGCCAGCAGTCCCCTCTCTCCGGGACAGGGTCCATTCGAGCAGTACTTC
CASSPLSPGQGPFEQYF
>TRBV3-1/TRBV3-2|NA|NA|13|TRBJ2-7
TGTGCCAGCAGCCGGGGGGCAAGCTACGAGCAGTACTTC
CASSRGASYEQYF
>TRBV2|NA|NA|14|TRBJ1-1
TGTGCCAGCAAACGGGGGACGGGCAGGGGTGAAGCTTTCTTT
CASKRGTGRGEAFF
>TRBV6-5|once|NA|15|TRBJ2-7
TGTGCCAGCAGTTACCGGGGGGCCCGAGGGGACGAGCAGTACTTC
CASSYRGARGDEQYF
>TRBV5-1|NA|NA|18|TRBJ1-2
TGCGCCAGCAGCTTGGCAGGTAGCGGCTATGGGAGCGGCTATGGCTACACCTTC
CASSLAGSGYGSGYGYTF
>TRBV27|once|TRBD1|16|TRBJ1-1
TGTGCCAGCAGGGCGTGGGGACAGGGGGTGAACACTGAAGCTTTCTTT
CASRAWGQGVNTEAFF
>TRBV7-3|NA|NA|14|TRBJ2-7
TGTGCCAGCAGCTTAATGCAGGGCCCCTACGAGCAGTACTTC
CASSLMQGPYEQYF
>TRBV19|NA|NA|12|TRBJ1-5
TGTGCCAGTCGGGGGGGAAATCAGCCCCAGCATTTT
CASRGGNQPQHF
>TRBV5-4|NA|NA|12|TRBJ2-5
TGTGCCAGCAGCAGGGGACAAGAGACCCAGTACTTC
CASSRGQETQYF
>TRBV7-9|NA|NA|13|TRBJ1-1
TGTGCCAGCAACCGAGGAGGGGGGACTGAAGCTTTCTTT
CASNRGGGTEAFF
>TRBV27|NA|NA|13|TRBJ1-5
TGTGCCAGCAGTTTATTGAGCAATCAGCCCCAGCATTTT
CASSLLSNQPQHF
>TRBV11-1|few|NA|13|TRBJ1-1
TGTGCCAGCTTAAGGACGGAAAACACTGAAGCTTTCTTT
CASLRTENTEAFF
>TRBV4-1|NA|TRBD1|16|TRBJ2-2
TGCGCCAGCAGCCAAGGGGACAGGGGGACGGCCGGGGAGCTGTTTTTT
CASSQGDRGTAGELFF
>TRBV7-8|NA|TRBD2|13|TRBJ2-7
TGTGCCAGCAGTCCGGGGGGCTCCTACGAGCAGTACTTC
CASSPGGSYEQYF
>TRBV19|NA|NA|16|TRBJ1-2
TGTGCCAGTAGTATAGGTGGGGGCCGGGGAAGCTATGGCTACACCTTC
CASSIGGGRGSYGYTF